This is a list of T cell receptor beta chains from one sample in a study of cytomegalovirus exposure and HLA in healthy donors. The assay was immunoSEQ multiplex PCR, and TCRdb's table has in-frame clones only and misses some. Of about 140,000 clones in the sample, around four fifths were seen once. Sequences were obtained from PBMCs. These receptors all come from a woman aged 40 to 50 in good health and CMV-seronegative. Each CDR3 is given without its conserved first and last residue.

v_call | cdr3_aa
TRBV2 | ASSEARGRGPQH
TRBV25-1 | ASSEWGGNYGYT
TRBV7-9 | ASSPALAGWNSYEQY
TRBV7-9 | ASVWGGDTEAF
TRBV9 | ASSPSWTGGVTGELF
TRBV9 | ASSARSGGPSDTQY
TRBV27 | ASSLPKTSGNTDTQY
TRBV2 | ASSEARGGTEETQY
TRBV27 | ASSLSRARTSGGYNEQF
TRBV7-9 | ASTDGDSYNSPLH
TRBV5-1 | ASSLRGNQPQH
TRBV9 | ASSVDGIGAYEQY
TRBV11-2 | ASSRDRSETQY
TRBV28 | ASTDSTGADTIY
TRBV7-8 | ASSPGGPNTQY
TRBV9 | ASSVGLAGAYEQY
TRBV27 | ASHAGTSGYNEQF
TRBV7-6 | ASSLGGGPYNEQF
TRBV29-1 | SVEGSLGRLAGSEEQF
TRBV10-3 | AISVVEVEQY
TRBV18 | ASSPPAGAEEKLF
TRBV4-2 | ASSQFMGPPGDGYT
TRBV6-6 | ASSYRALEQY
TRBV15 | ATSRAGTSGRGFGANVLT
TRBV4-3 | ASTSIGTTNTGELF
TRBV14 | ASSRPRGSYNEQF
TRBV10-3 | AISELGAQETQY
TRBV27 | ASSFGERGYEQY
TRBV5-4 | ASSPGGTTNTEAF
TRBV28 | ASSLKQINYGYT
TRBV30 | AWTEQGSFGTAPYGYT
TRBV5-1 | ASSLPQGGTDTQY
TRBV4-2 | ASSQEDSQETQY
TRBV11-2 | ASSLAWSGLQTYNEQF
TRBV7-3 | ASSPSRTGKVEQY
TRBV13 | ASSGSSYNEQF
TRBV18 | ASSPPLASKRPGYNEQF
TRBV28 | ASSPPGQGGEKLF
TRBV10-2 | ASSERLWAADYEQY
TRBV7-9 | VSSWPAGGSQETQY
TRBV13 | ASSQQETQY
TRBV4-2 | ASSQGGQGAYEQY
TRBV19 | ASTPGRGQGGGTEAF
TRBV6-5 | ASSYAAGTGTYT
TRBV7-3 | ASSLTSAGELF
TRBV7-8 | ASSWTSGYTDTQY
TRBV11-2 | ASSLESPGTSGSTDTQY
TRBV30 | AWSVQQGVAYEQY
TRBV4-3 | ASSQVRSSGDTQY
TRBV6-4 | ASSVGSTDTQY
TRBV13 | ASSFVSGGSANYGYT
TRBV6-6 | ASSRGQLSYEQY
TRBV4-3 | ASSPATVNTEAF
TRBV9 | ASSSYLAGGAYDTDTQY
TRBV4-3 | ASSQDQAAAYEQY
TRBV7-8 | ASSHPTAGTYEQY
TRBV9 | ASSVGIGGWEQF
TRBV5-4 | ASSLGGQVNEQF
TRBV28 | ASSFHGQGSLGNTEAF
TRBV5-4 | ASSRTGGWEAF